One sample yielded the 11 T cell receptor beta chains listed below, sequenced in a study of cytomegalovirus exposure and HLA in healthy donors. A multiplex PCR was run with 60 Vbeta primers and 13 Jbeta primers. Libraries were prepared by immunoSEQ multiplex PCR; TCRdb keeps only in-frame clonotypes and omits some of them. The sample lists around 94,000 clones, roughly 78% seen once, with around 4% in the top ten. The material sequenced was PBMCs. These receptor sequences come from a male donor in good health and CMV-seropositive.

This clone came up a few times. The chain recombines TRBV28 with TRBJ1-5, with D maybe TRBD1 (6 bases). The CDR3 covers 15 residues. In germline, CDR1 is MDHEN, CDR2 SYDVKM. V shed 4 bases and J shed 4 bases, with 14 bases lying between them. As DNA, the CDR3 is TGTGCCAGCAGTTCCGCTGGGGGGGCGAATCAGCCCCAGCATTTT. Its translation: CASSSAGGANQPQHF.

V and J are TRBV7-6 and TRBJ1-4; 7 bases are shared with TRBD1. Per the germline V gene, CDR1 is SGHVS and CDR2 is FNYEAQ. Losses at the gene ends were 3 bases for V and 8 bases for J; bases not matched to a gene: 3. CDR3 length equals 13 residues. CDR3 region: CASSFRGREKLFF. In DNA, the CDR3 is TGTGCCAGCAGCTTTAGGGGGCGCGAAAAACTGTTTTTT. The complete variable domain, with remaining parts taken from reference TRBV7-6 and TRBJ1-4, reads GAGVSQSPRYKVTKRGQDVALRCDPISGHVSLYWYRQALGQGPEFLTYFNYEAQQDKSGLPNDRFSAERPEGSISTLTIQRTEQRDSAMYRCASSFRGREKLFFGSGTQLSVL.

J is TRBJ2-7 and V is TRBV7-6; a weak D match, TRBD2 (5 bases). The germline V and J ends were trimmed by 4 bases and 2 bases, with 15 bases remaining between them. Germline CDR1 SGHVS, CDR2 FNYEAQ. The CDR3 consists of 15 residues. This chain's CDR3 is CASSSTETGTYEQYF. The CDR3 region has the DNA TGTGCCAGCAGCTCAACCGAAACCGGGACCTACGAGCAGTACTTC.

The rearrangement links TRBV19 to TRBJ2-1; the D is unclear. The germline V and J ends were trimmed by 5 bases and 8 bases, with 16 bases remaining between them. The CDR3 loop spans 14 amino acids. Germline V gene lookup returns CDR1 LNHDA and CDR2 SQIVND (reference sequence). This CDR3 is CASSQQPPADEQFF. The CDR3 region has the DNA TGTGCCAGTAGTCAGCAGCCCCCGGCGGATGAGCAGTTCTTC.

The V gene is TRBV2, the J gene TRBJ1-5; TRBD1 agrees at 8 bases. In germline, CDR1 is SNHLY, CDR2 FYNNEI. The length of the CDR3 is 14 residues. After removal of 7 bases from V and 3 bases from J, the junction contained 5 bases not matched to a gene. The CDR3 loop is CASKETGVNQPQHF. CDR3 bases: TGTGCCAGCAAAGAGACAGGGGTCAATCAGCCCCAGCATTTT.

The CDR3 protein is CASALGRGLPSDEQFF. CDR3 nucleotides: TGTGCCAGCGCCCTGGGTCGGGGACTACCCTCGGATGAGCAGTTCTTC. The chain has TRBV7-2 and TRBJ2-1; 7 bases align to TRBD2. Germline lookup yields CDR1 SGHTA and CDR2 FQGNSA. This CDR3 comprises 16 residues. V was clipped by 8 bases and J by 8 bases; unmatched bases: 18.

CDR3 sequence: CASSSTGSTSYNEQFF. CDR3 nucleotide sequence: TGTGCCAGCAGTTCGACAGGGTCAACGTCTTACAATGAGCAGTTCTTC. V gene TRBV27 combines with J gene TRBJ2-1, with 7 bases matching TRBD1. CDR3 length equals 16 residues. Germline CDR1 is MNHEY and CDR2 is SMNVEV (reference sequence). The V and J ends lost 4 bases and 4 bases, in that order; junction bases with no gene match: 10.

The chain carries TRBV9 and TRBJ2-4, with 10 bases fitting TRBD2. The CDR3 totals 14 residues. Germline lookup yields CDR1 SGDLS and CDR2 YYNGEE. After removal of 3 bases from V and 7 bases from J, the junction contained 4 bases not matched to a gene. The chain's CDR3 is CASSAQRGGNIQYF. The CDR3 nucleotides are TGTGCCAGCAGCGCGCAGCGGGGGGGGAACATTCAGTACTTC.

The V gene is TRBV7-9, the J gene TRBJ2-1; D is possibly TRBD2 (5 bases). The CDR3 spans 14 residues. Trimming pared 1 base from V and 8 bases from J, leaving 12 bases between. CDR1 SEHNR and CDR2 FQNEAQ come from the germline V gene (reference sequence). The CDR3 loop is CASSLGGELYEQFF. As DNA, the CDR3 is TGTGCCAGCAGCTTAGGTGGGGAGTTATATGAGCAGTTCTTC. The variable domain in full, with the rest retrieved from reference TRBV7-9 and TRBJ2-1, is DTGVSQNPRHKITKRGQNVTFRCDPISEHNRLYWYRQTLGQGPEFLTYFQNEAQLEKSRLLSDRFSAERPKGSFSTLEIQRTEQGDSAMYLCASSLGGELYEQFFGPGTRLTVL.

The chain combines TRBV28 with TRBJ2-5, with D possibly being TRBD2 (5 bases). Germline CDR1 is MDHEN and CDR2 is SYDVKM. V lost 4 bases, J lost 5 bases, and 23 bases lay in between. The CDR3 extends over 17 amino acids. The CDR3 loop reads CASSSAHHSSTGETQYF. The CDR3 coding sequence is TGTGCCAGCAGTTCCGCCCACCACAGCTCTACGGGGGAGACCCAGTACTTC. Filled out from reference TRBV28 and TRBJ2-5, the complete variable domain reads DVKVTQSSRYLVKRTGEKVFLECVQDMDHENMFWYRQDPGLGLRLIYFSYDVKMKEKGDIPEGYSVSREKKERFSLILESASTNQTSMYLCASSSAHHSSTGETQYFGPGTRLLVL.

This chain links TRBV29-1 with TRBJ2-5; weak D call: TRBD1 (6 bases). V was shortened by 4 bases and J by 4 bases, with 10 bases between the two germline ends. Germline V lookup: CDR1 SQVTM, CDR2 ANQGSEA. This CDR3 region has 12 residues. The CDR3 nucleotides are TGCAGCGTTGGGGGGCGAGCAGAGACCCAGTACTTC. Amino acid sequence: CSVGGRAETQYF.